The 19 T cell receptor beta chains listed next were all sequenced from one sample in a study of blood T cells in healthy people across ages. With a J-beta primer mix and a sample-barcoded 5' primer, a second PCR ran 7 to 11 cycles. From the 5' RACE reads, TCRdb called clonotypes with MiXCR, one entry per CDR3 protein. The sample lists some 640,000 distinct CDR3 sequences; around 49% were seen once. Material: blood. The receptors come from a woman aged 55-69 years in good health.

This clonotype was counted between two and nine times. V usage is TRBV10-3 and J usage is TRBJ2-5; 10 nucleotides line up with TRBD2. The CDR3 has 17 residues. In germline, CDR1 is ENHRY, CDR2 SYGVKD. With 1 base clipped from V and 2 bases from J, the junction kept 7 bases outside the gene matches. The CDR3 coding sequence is TGTGCCATCAGTGAGTGGCAGCGGGAGGGCCAACAAGAGACCCAGTACTTC. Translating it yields CAISEWQREGQQETQYF.

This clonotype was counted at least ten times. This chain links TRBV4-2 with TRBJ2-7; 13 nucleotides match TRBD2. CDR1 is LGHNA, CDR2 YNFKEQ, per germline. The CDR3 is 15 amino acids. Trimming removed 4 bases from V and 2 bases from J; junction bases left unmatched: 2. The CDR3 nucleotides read TGTGCCAGCAGCCCGACTAGCGGGGGGACCTACGAGCAGTACTTC. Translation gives CASSPTSGGTYEQYF.

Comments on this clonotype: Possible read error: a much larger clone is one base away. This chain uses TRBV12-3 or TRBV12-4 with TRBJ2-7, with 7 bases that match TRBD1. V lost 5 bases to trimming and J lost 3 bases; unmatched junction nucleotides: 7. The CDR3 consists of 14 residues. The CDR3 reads CASSPQTGSYEQYF. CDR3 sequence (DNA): TGTGCCAGCAGTCCCCAGACAGGGAGCTACGAGCAGTACTTC.

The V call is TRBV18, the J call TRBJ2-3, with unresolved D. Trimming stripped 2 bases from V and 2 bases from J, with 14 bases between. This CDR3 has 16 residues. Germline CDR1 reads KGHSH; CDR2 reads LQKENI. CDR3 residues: CASSPIESWSTDTQYF. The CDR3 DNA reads TGTGCCAGCTCACCAATCGAGTCCTGGTCCACAGATACGCAGTATTTT.

Here the CDR3 reads CSANGEGVYEQYF. For the CDR3, the DNA is TGCAGTGCCAACGGGGAGGGGGTCTACGAGCAGTACTTC. The J gene is TRBJ2-7, the V gene TRBV20-1, with D perhaps matching TRBD2 (7 bases). CDR3 length: 13 residues. CDR1 DFQATT and CDR2 SNEGSKA come from the germline V gene (reference sequence). Trimming took off 6 bases at V and 3 bases at J, with 15 bases between the two ends.

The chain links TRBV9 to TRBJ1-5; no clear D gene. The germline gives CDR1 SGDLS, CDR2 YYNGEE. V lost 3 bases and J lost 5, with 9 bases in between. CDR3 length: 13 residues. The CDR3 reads CASSETPDQPQHF. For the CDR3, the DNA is TGTGCCAGCAGCGAAACCCCGGATCAGCCCCAGCATTTT.

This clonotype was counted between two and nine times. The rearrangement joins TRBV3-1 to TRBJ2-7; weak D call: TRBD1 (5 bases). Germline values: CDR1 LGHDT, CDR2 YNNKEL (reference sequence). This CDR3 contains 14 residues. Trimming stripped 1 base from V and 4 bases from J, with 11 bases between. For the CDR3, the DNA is TGTGCCAGCAGCCAAGCTCAGGGCTTATACGAGCAGTACTTC. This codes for CASSQAQGLYEQYF.

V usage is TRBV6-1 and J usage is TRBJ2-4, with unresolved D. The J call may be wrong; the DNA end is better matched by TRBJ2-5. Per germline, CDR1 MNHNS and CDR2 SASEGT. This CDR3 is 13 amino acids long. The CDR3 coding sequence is TGTGCCAGCAGTGAAGGGGATAGGCAGACCCAGTACTTC. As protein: CASSEGDRQTQYF.

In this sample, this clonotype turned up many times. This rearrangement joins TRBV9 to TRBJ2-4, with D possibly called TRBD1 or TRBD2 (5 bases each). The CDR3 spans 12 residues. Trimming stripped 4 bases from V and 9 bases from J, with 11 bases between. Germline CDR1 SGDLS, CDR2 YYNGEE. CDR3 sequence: CASSSRDGIQYF. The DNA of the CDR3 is TGTGCCAGCAGCTCCAGGGACGGCATTCAGTACTTC.

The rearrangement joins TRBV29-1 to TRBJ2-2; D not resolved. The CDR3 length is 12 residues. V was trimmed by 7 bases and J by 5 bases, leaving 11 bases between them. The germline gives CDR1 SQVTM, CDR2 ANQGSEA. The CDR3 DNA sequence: TGCAGCGCCGAAGTCCGGACCGGGGAGCTGTTTTTT. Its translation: CSAEVRTGELFF.

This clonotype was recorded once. The CDR3 loop is CASSWVPYNEQFF. In nucleotides, the CDR3 is TGTGCCAGCAGCTGGGTCCCCTACAATGAGCAGTTCTTC. The chain employs TRBV6-1 and TRBJ2-1; D call uncertain. V lost 6 bases, J lost 2 bases, and 8 bases lay in between. The germline V gene encodes CDR1 MNHNS and CDR2 SASEGT. The CDR3 is 13 amino acids.

The CDR3, as DNA: TGTGCCATCAGGGGCGGGGGGGACTCCTACGAGCAGTACTTC. This sequence encodes CAIRGGGDSYEQYF. This sequence joins TRBV10-3 and TRBJ2-5; TRBD2 agrees at 9 bases. The J call is doubtful: the DNA matches TRBJ2-7 better. This CDR3 is built from 14 residues. Germline CDR1 is ENHRY and CDR2 is SYGVKD.

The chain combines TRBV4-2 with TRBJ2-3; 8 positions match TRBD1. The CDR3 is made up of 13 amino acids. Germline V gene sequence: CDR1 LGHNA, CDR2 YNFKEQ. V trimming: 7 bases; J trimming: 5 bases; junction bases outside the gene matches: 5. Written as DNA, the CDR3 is TGTGCCAGCAACCCACAGGGGGTAGATACGCAGTATTTT. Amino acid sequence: CASNPQGVDTQYF.

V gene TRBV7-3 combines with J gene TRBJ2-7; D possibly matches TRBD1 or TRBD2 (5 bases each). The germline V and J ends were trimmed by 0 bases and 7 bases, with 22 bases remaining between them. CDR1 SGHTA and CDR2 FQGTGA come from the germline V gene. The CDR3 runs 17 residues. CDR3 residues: CASSLTSTGTEADEQYF. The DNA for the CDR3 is TGTGCCAGCAGCTTAACCTCGACCGGGACCGAGGCCGATGAGCAGTACTTC.

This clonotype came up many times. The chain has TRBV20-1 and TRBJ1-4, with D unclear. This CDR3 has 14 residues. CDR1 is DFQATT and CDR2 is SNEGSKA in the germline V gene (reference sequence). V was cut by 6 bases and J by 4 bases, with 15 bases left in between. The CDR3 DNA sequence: TGCAGTGCCCCACTGGTTGCGGGTAATGAAAAACTGTTTTTT. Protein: CSAPLVAGNEKLFF.

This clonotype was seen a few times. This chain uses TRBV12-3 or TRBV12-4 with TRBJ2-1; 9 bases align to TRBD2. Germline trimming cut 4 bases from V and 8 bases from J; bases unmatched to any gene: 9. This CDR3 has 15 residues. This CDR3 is CASSSGLASVDEQFF. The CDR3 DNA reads TGTGCCAGCAGTTCAGGACTAGCGTCGGTCGATGAGCAGTTCTTC.

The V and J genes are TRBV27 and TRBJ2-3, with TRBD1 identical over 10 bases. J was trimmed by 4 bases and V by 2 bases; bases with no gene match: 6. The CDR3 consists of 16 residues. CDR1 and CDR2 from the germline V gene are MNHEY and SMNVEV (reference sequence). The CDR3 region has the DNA TGTGCCAGCAGTTTAGTGTGGGACAGGGGCCCAGATACGCAGTATTTT. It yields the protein CASSLVWDRGPDTQYF.

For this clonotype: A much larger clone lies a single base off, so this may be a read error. The CDR3 DNA sequence: TGCAGCGTCTCGGGACTAGCGGGAGGTGAGCAGTTCTTC. Residues: CSVSGLAGGEQFF. The chain links TRBV29-1 to TRBJ2-1; the match to TRBD2 covers 15 bases. The germline V gene encodes CDR1 SQVTM and CDR2 ANQGSEA. Losses at the gene ends were 6 bases for V and 9 bases for J; bases not matched to a gene: 3. The CDR3 has 13 amino acids.

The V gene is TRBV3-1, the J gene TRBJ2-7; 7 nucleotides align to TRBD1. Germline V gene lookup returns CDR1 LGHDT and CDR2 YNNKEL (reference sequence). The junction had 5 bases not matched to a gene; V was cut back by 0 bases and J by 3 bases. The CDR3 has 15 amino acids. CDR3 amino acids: CASSQDPAGGYEQYF. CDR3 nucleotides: TGTGCCAGCAGCCAAGATCCGGCAGGGGGCTACGAGCAGTACTTC.